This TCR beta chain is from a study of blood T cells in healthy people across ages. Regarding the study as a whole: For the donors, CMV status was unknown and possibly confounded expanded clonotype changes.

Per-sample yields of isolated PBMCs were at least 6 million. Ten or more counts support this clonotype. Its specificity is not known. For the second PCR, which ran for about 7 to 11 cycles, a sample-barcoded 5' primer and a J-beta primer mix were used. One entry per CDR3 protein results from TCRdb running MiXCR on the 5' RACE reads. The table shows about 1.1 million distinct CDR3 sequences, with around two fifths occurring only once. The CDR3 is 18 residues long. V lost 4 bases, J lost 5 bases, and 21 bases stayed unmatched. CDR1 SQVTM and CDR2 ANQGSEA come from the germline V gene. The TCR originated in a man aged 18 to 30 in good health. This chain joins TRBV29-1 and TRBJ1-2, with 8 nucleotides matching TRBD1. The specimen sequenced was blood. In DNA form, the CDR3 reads TGCAGCGTTGGAGACCTTGTGTTAGGCGGACAGGGACGGTATGGCTACACCTTC. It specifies CSVGDLVLGGQGRYGYTF. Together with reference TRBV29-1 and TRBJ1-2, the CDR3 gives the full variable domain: SAVISQKPSRDICQRGTSLTIQCQVDSQVTMMFWYRQQPGQSLTLIATANQGSEATYESGFVIDKFPISRPNLTFSTLTVSNMSPEDSSIYLCSVGDLVLGGQGRYGYTFGSGTRLTVV.